This T cell receptor beta chain was captured by sequencing in a study of blood T cells in healthy people across ages. Whole-study results and caveats: Diversity estimates drawn from one million T cells were deemed underestimates. What prevented conclusive comparison of naive and antigen-experienced cells was that PBMCs were unsorted.

It was with a sample-barcoded 5' primer and a J-beta primer mix that a second PCR of roughly 7 to 12 cycles was run. One entry per CDR3 protein, called by TCRdb with MiXCR from the 5' RACE reads. The sample shows hundreds of thousands of distinct CDR3 sequences, roughly 26% of them seen only once. In terms of origin and age, donors were healthy Caucasian individuals from Russia aged 6 to 90. As concerns this clonotype: Its antigen is currently unknown.

Germline V gives CDR1 SEHNR, CDR2 FQNEAQ (reference sequence). The CDR3 extends over 17 amino acids. The V segment lost 2 bases and the J segment 3 bases; nucleotides outside the gene matches: 12. The genes are TRBV7-9 and TRBJ2-5; 7 nucleotides line up with TRBD2. The sequenced material came from blood. This clonotype originated in an elderly woman in good health. The CDR3 DNA reads as TGTGCCAGCAGCTTACCGTCTATGGGGCTAGCGGAAGAGACCCAGTACTTC. Protein sequence: CASSLPSMGLAEETQYF.